Listed below are T cell receptor beta chains from one sample, sequenced in a study of T-cell memory formation after mild COVID-19. TCRdb reprocessed the 5' RACE reads via MiXCR and lists one record per CDR3 protein. In the table there are 100,000 to 140,000 distinct CDR3 sequences, about an eighth of which are singletons. Sequencing input: PBMCs or a T cell subset sorted from them (not recorded which). These receptor sequences come from a man aged 18 to 35 who had mild COVID-19 (a few samples of this study predate the infection). Cell type and time point are not known. Each CDR3 is given with its conserved first and last residue.

CDR3aa	v_gene	len	j_gene
CATLGLAGDPPYNEQFF	TRBV5-4	17	TRBJ2-1
CSDSWQGAENEQFF	TRBV29-1	14	TRBJ2-1
CATSAFGTGYNEQFF	TRBV6-5	15	TRBJ2-1
CAPIAGRRNEKLFF	TRBV18	14	TRBJ1-4
CASTYSGGIGDTQYF	TRBV7-2	15	TRBJ2-3
CASSPAGGAAKNIQYF	TRBV7-8	16	TRBJ2-4
CASSLGSEAFF	TRBV12-3/TRBV12-4	11	TRBJ1-1
CASSPHLGGATNEKLFF	TRBV7-9	17	TRBJ1-4
CASSDLGENYEQYF	TRBV2	14	TRBJ2-7
CASSPRDRGYDTGELFF	TRBV4-1	17	TRBJ2-2
CASSPRDMSYEQYF	TRBV7-9	14	TRBJ2-7
CASSLDRNQPQHF	TRBV7-9	13	TRBJ1-5
CAISALTSWGREQYF	TRBV10-3	15	TRBJ2-7
CASSRTRQDGGANVLTF	TRBV4-3	17	TRBJ2-6
CASSLYRDSPRPQHF	TRBV5-5	15	TRBJ1-5
CASSRTGAVEKLFF	TRBV6-5	14	TRBJ1-4
CSVEEGREAFF	TRBV29-1	11	TRBJ1-1
CSAPVARYEQYF	TRBV20-1	12	TRBJ2-7
CASSLRETDYGYTF	TRBV9	14	TRBJ1-2
CASSLGSGLAGGQDTQYF	TRBV5-1	18	TRBJ2-3
CSARPGGGIQPQHF	TRBV20-1	14	TRBJ1-5
CASSWRGGQETQYF	TRBV5-4	14	TRBJ2-5
CASSYKVNTEAFF	TRBV6-5	13	TRBJ1-1
CASTWGGRVGDTQYF	TRBV12-3/TRBV12-4	15	TRBJ2-3
CASSPVAGSYNEQFF	TRBV7-9	15	TRBJ2-1
CASSGRDSPYEQYF	TRBV7-9	14	TRBJ2-7
CASSFPNGLGHTEAFF	TRBV7-9	16	TRBJ1-1
CSVESPTAFF	TRBV29-1	10	TRBJ1-1
CATSRPDGQGASNYGYTF	TRBV15	18	TRBJ1-2